This TCR beta chain stems from a study of T-cell reconstitution after alpha-beta-depleted transplantation in children. With 5 bases removed from V and 1 base from J, the gap between germline ends came to 14 bases. Germline assignment: CDR1 SGHVS and CDR2 FQNEAQ. The CDR3 loop spans 16 amino acids. During its preparation, the TCRbeta library received unique molecular identifiers. TCRdb redid the calling of the PCR reads with MiXCR, one entry per CDR3 protein. The sample yields about 980,000 distinct CDR3 sequences, about 29% seen once. As regards this clonotype: Its antigen remains unidentified.

Study-level findings and limits: Reportedly, alpha-beta T cells present about two months post-transplant originated from several hundred expanded clones of graft origin. The main origin of T-cell counts and diversity one year after transplant was newly produced T cells. Some patients' high day-60 TCRbeta diversity was attributed to recipient cells surviving conditioning.

This clonotype was sampled from a boy under two years old who had a stem cell transplant for SCID, so the T cells may come from the graft donor. The specimen was PBMCs, mostly from graft donor cells, collected 360 days after TCRalphabeta/CD19-depleted stem cell transplant. V is TRBV7-8 and J is TRBJ2-2; D is possibly TRBD1 (6 bases). The CDR3 DNA sequence: TGTGCCAGCAGCCCTAGACAGGACTTGAACACCGGGGAGCTGTTTTTT. Amino acids: CASSPRQDLNTGELFF.